The 24 T cell receptor beta chains below all came from one sample that was sequenced in a study of beta chain features in type 1 diabetes. Study-level points and caveats: Type 1 diabetes patients had TCRB CDR3s that were shorter (moderately but significantly so) in all four CD4+ subsets.

For these TCRs, the target antigens are not known. Reverse transcription of all isolated RNA meant that expressed TCRB transcripts were sequenced. The protocol was immunoSEQ multiplex PCR, while the TCRdb copy is restricted to in-frame clones and leaves out a portion. The sample consists of 600,000 to 750,000 clones, roughly 12% of them appearing once. Sequenced input: naive CD4+ T cells from blood. The receptor source for this set is a man in his thirties or forties with type 1 diabetes.

In its sample, this clone was seen a few times. The rearrangement uses TRBV29-1 and TRBJ2-7, with unresolved D. Trimming removed 3 bases at V and 0 bases at J, with 12 bases between. CDR1 SQVTM and CDR2 ANQGSEA come from the germline V gene. This CDR3 has 14 residues. CDR3 nucleotides: TGCAGCGTTGACCTGGGAAAAAGCTCCTACGAGCAGTACTTC. It specifies CSVDLGKSSYEQYF.

This clone occurred a few times. The V call is TRBV5-1, the J call TRBJ2-3, with D possibly TRBD2 on 5 matching bases. Trimming took 4 bases from V and 0 from J, leaving 9 bases between them. The CDR3 is made up of 14 amino acids. Germline values: CDR1 SGHRS, CDR2 YFSETQ. CDR3 DNA sequence: TGCGCCAGCAGCCCCAGCGGTAGCACAGATACGCAGTATTTT. Encoded protein: CASSPSGSTDTQYF.

The V and J genes are TRBV28 and TRBJ1-2, with D unresolved. V was pared by 5 bases and J by 4 bases, with 14 bases between. The CDR3 is 14 amino acids. Germline CDR1 reads MDHEN; CDR2 reads SYDVKM. In DNA, the CDR3 is TGTGCCAGCAGTCTCGCCCCAACCATCTATGGCTACACCTTC. Encoded protein: CASSLAPTIYGYTF.

The chain uses TRBV5-4 and TRBJ2-3; 7 bases map to TRBD1. Losses at the gene ends were 1 base for V and 4 bases for J; bases not matched to a gene: 9. The CDR3 sequence is 16 residues long. CDR1 is SGHNT, CDR2 YYREEE, per germline (reference sequence). The CDR3 is CASSLRVRGRPDTQYF. CDR3 sequence (DNA): TGTGCCAGCAGCTTGCGAGTGAGGGGGCGGCCAGATACGCAGTATTTT.

This clone came up once. V and J are TRBV29-1 and TRBJ1-4; weak D call: TRBD1 (6 bases). Germline-derived CDR1 and CDR2 are SQVTM and ANQGSEA. The CDR3 has 17 residues. Trimming shortened V by 0 bases and J by 0 bases, and 14 bases separated the two germline ends. The DNA of the CDR3 is TGCAGCGTTGAAGATCCTGCAGGGGTGACAACTAATGAAAAACTGTTTTTT. Translating gives CSVEDPAGVTTNEKLFF.

The chain has TRBV7-2 and TRBJ2-1; D remains unclear. CDR1 and CDR2 from the germline V gene are SGHTA and FQGNSA. The ends were cut back, 1 base at V and 0 bases at J, with 10 bases in the middle. CDR3 size: 16 residues. The CDR3 loop reads CASSLGRSRSYNEQFF. CDR3 nucleotide sequence: TGTGCCAGCAGCTTAGGAAGGTCTCGCTCCTACAATGAGCAGTTCTTC. The variable domain in full, with the rest retrieved from reference TRBV7-2 and TRBJ2-1, is GAGVSQSPSNKVTEKGKDVELRCDPISGHTALYWYRQSLGQGLEFLIYFQGNSAPDKSGLPSDRFSAERTGGSVSTLTIQRTQQEDSAVYLCASSLGRSRSYNEQFFGPGTRLTVL.

The rearrangement links TRBV10-3 to TRBJ2-7; 11 nucleotides match TRBD1. The tail of the sequence fits TRBJ2-5 better, so the J call may be wrong. The CDR3 runs to 15 residues. The V gene's germline CDR1 is ENHRY and CDR2 SYGVKD. CDR3 sequence: CAISGTGGLGETQYF. Written as DNA, the CDR3 is TGTGCCATCAGTGGGACAGGGGGCTTGGGAGAGACCCAGTACTTC.

This clone was recorded a few times. V is TRBV2 and J is TRBJ2-5; 8 bases line up with TRBD2. The junction had 6 bases not matched to a gene; V was cut back by 6 bases and J by 3 bases. This CDR3 is 14 amino acids long. Germline-derived CDR1 and CDR2 are SNHLY and FYNNEI. The CDR3 DNA reads TGTGCCAGCAGCGTCACTAGCGGTAAAGAGACCCAGTACTTC. Protein sequence: CASSVTSGKETQYF. The full variable domain, completed using reference TRBV2 and TRBJ2-5, is EPEVTQTPSHQVTQMGQEVILRCVPISNHLYFYWYRQILGQKVEFLVSFYNNEISEKSEIFDDQFSVERPDGSNFTLKIRSTKLEDSAMYFCASSVTSGKETQYFGPGTRLLVL.

The rearrangement links TRBV28 to TRBJ1-2, with D perhaps TRBD1 (6 bases). The CDR3 is 13 residues long. The V and J ends lost 6 bases and 8 bases respectively, with 16 bases between them. Germline assignment: CDR1 MDHEN and CDR2 SYDVKM. The CDR3 is CASRATGQGGYTF. The CDR3 nucleotides are TGTGCCAGCAGAGCTACAGGGCAAGGGGGCTACACCTTC.

This clone appeared a few times. The chain links TRBV7-9 to TRBJ2-3; 10 bases agree with TRBD1. V trimming: 2 bases; J trimming: 2 bases; junction bases outside the gene matches: 1. The length of the CDR3 is 15 residues. The germline V gene encodes CDR1 SEHNR and CDR2 FQNEAQ (reference sequence). The CDR3 bases are TGTGCCAGCAGCTTACGACAGGGGGCCACAGATACGCAGTATTTT. Translation: CASSLRQGATDTQYF.

The gene calls are TRBV7-3 and TRBJ1-1; D gene ambiguous. The CDR3 consists of 15 residues. V was trimmed by 5 bases and J by 3 bases, leaving 16 bases between them. Looked up from germline, CDR1 is SGHTA and CDR2 is FQGTGA. CDR3 residues: CASSPLAGVDTEAFF. The CDR3 nucleotides read TGTGCCAGCAGCCCCCTGGCAGGAGTCGACACTGAAGCTTTCTTT. The variable domain in full, completed from reference TRBV7-3 and TRBJ1-1, reads GAGVSQTPSNKVTEKGKYVELRCDPISGHTALYWYRQSLGQGPEFLIYFQGTGAADDSGLPNDRFFAVRPEGSVSTLKIQRTERGDSAVYLCASSPLAGVDTEAFFGQGTRLTVV.

V usage is TRBV28 and J usage is TRBJ2-3; weak D call: TRBD2 (7 bases). The length of the CDR3 is 15 residues. The V end was cut by 6 bases, the J end by 3 bases, with 16 bases between. The V gene's germline CDR1 is MDHEN and CDR2 SYDVKM. The CDR3 sequence: CASSPAGRGTDTQYF. CDR3 DNA sequence: TGTGCCAGCAGCCCCGCGGGGAGGGGGACAGATACGCAGTATTTT.

The rearrangement joins TRBV6-5 to TRBJ2-5; no clear D gene. The germline CDR1 and CDR2 sequences are MNHEY and SVGAGI. Deletions cut 4 bases from V and 0 bases from J, with 12 bases between. This CDR3 comprises 15 residues. The CDR3 sequence: CASSSVAVYQETQYF. DNA of the CDR3: TGTGCCAGCAGTTCCGTTGCCGTCTACCAAGAGACCCAGTACTTC.

J is TRBJ1-1 and V is TRBV9; a possible D gene is TRBD1 (6 bases). V shed 6 bases and J shed 4 bases, with 16 bases lying between them. In germline, CDR1 is SGDLS, CDR2 YYNGEE. The CDR3 sequence is 14 residues long. The DNA of the CDR3 is TGTGCCAGCAAAAGTGGGGGGCATGGCACTGAAGCTTTCTTT. As protein: CASKSGGHGTEAFF.

This clone was seen more than once but under ten times. The V and J genes are TRBV7-2 and TRBJ2-1; 7 bases match TRBD2. The length of the CDR3 is 17 residues. J gave up 2 bases and V 5 bases, and 12 bases lay outside the gene matches. Germline loops: CDR1 SGHTA, CDR2 FQGNSA. CDR3 in amino acids: CASSRITLAQAYNEQFF. CDR3 coding DNA: TGTGCCAGCAGCCGCATTACACTAGCGCAGGCCTACAATGAGCAGTTCTTC.

This rearrangement joins TRBV19 to TRBJ2-6, with TRBD1 identical over 7 bases. Germline V gene sequence: CDR1 LNHDA, CDR2 SQIVND (reference sequence). This CDR3 comprises 15 residues. The J segment lost 5 bases and the V segment lost 4 bases, leaving 5 bases of the junction unmatched. CDR3 in amino acids: CASSRDRAWANVLTF. In nucleotides, the CDR3 is TGTGCCAGTAGTAGAGACAGGGCTTGGGCCAACGTCCTGACTTTC.

The chain links TRBV29-1 to TRBJ2-3; 8 bases align to TRBD2. Germline loops: CDR1 SQVTM, CDR2 ANQGSEA. Germline trimming cut 0 bases from V and 3 bases from J; bases unmatched to any gene: 2. This CDR3 has 14 amino acids. DNA for the CDR3: TGCAGCGTTGAAGATACGGGAGGGACAGATACGCAGTATTTT. It translates to CSVEDTGGTDTQYF.

This clone was recorded a few times. The chain uses TRBV7-9 and TRBJ1-5; TRBD1 matches at 8 bases. Germline lookup yields CDR1 SEHNR and CDR2 FQNEAQ (reference sequence). The CDR3 sequence is 15 residues long. Losses at the gene ends were 2 bases for V and 6 bases for J; bases not matched to a gene: 6. The CDR3 reads CASSLMTGDVQPQHF. The CDR3 bases are TGTGCCAGCAGCTTAATGACAGGGGACGTTCAGCCCCAGCATTTT.

This clone came up a few times. This sequence joins TRBV7-2 and TRBJ2-7; the D gene is possibly TRBD1 (6 bases). This CDR3 spans 13 amino acids. The germline V gene has CDR1 SGHTA and CDR2 FQGNSA. Trimming took off 5 bases at V and 3 bases at J, with 11 bases between the two ends. For the CDR3, the DNA is TGTGCCAGCAGCAAGGACAGCCTCTACGAGCAGTACTTC. It is translated as CASSKDSLYEQYF.

This clone was seen more than once but under ten times. The V gene is TRBV19, the J gene TRBJ2-2; TRBD1 agrees at 9 bases. Germline CDR1 and CDR2: LNHDA and SQIVND (reference sequence). V was clipped by 7 bases and J by 2 bases; unmatched bases: 5. The CDR3 is made up of 15 amino acids. The CDR3 here is CASNRDRENTGELFF. The CDR3 bases are TGTGCCAGTAACCGGGACAGGGAAAACACCGGGGAGCTGTTTTTT.

This clone occurred a few times. The rearrangement links TRBV25-1 to TRBJ1-2, with D perhaps TRBD1 (6 bases). Germline assignment: CDR1 MGHDK and CDR2 SYGVNS. The V end was cut by 3 bases, the J end by 4 bases, with 12 bases between. The CDR3 is 14 amino acids. The CDR3 loop reads CASSDQGFGYGYTF. DNA for the CDR3: TGTGCCAGCAGTGACCAGGGGTTCGGCTATGGCTACACCTTC.

The table lists this clone with a few counts. This sequence joins TRBV6-1 and TRBJ2-5; D not resolved. The V and J ends lost 6 bases and 5 bases respectively, with 19 bases between them. The germline V gene encodes CDR1 MNHNS and CDR2 SASEGT. This CDR3 comprises 15 residues. CDR3 bases: TGTGCCAGCAGCATCACAGACCCCGGCTCGGAGACCCAGTACTTC. It encodes CASSITDPGSETQYF.

In its sample, this clone was seen a few times. V is TRBV27 and J is TRBJ2-1, with D tentatively TRBD1 (5 bases). CDR3 length equals 14 residues. V was trimmed by 5 bases and J by 4 bases, leaving 12 bases between them. Germline V lookup: CDR1 MNHEY, CDR2 SMNVEV (reference sequence). The CDR3 nucleotides are TGTGCCAGCAGTCAGGGCTACCCATACAATGAGCAGTTCTTC. Protein sequence: CASSQGYPYNEQFF.

This sequence joins TRBV5-1 and TRBJ2-7; TRBD1 agrees at 8 bases. Trimming at V came to 4 bases and at J to 1 base, leaving 10 bases not matched to a gene. CDR3 size: 16 residues. Looked up from germline, CDR1 is SGHRS and CDR2 is YFSETQ. The CDR3 protein is CASSVSGTGASYEQYF. In DNA form, the CDR3 reads TGCGCCAGCAGCGTATCCGGGACAGGAGCTTCCTACGAGCAGTACTTC.